The 9 T cell receptor beta chains below were found in one sample sequenced in a study of Graves' ophthalmopathy and Graves' hyperthyroidism. The study amplified TCR beta CDR3 regions using RNA transcripts. An initial RT-PCR round employing HTBI primers preceded a second-round multiplex PCR. TCRdb reprocessed the multiplex PCR reads with MiXCR, giving one entry per CDR3 protein. The sample has about 410,000 distinct CDR3 sequences; about 18% are singletons. Material for sequencing was peripheral blood. These receptors were obtained from a woman in her late teens or twenties with Graves' ophthalmopathy.

The chain employs TRBV10-1 and TRBJ2-2, with D uncertain. CDR3 length: 13 residues. Trimming pared 5 bases from V and 4 bases from J, leaving 8 bases between. From germline, CDR1 is WNHNN and CDR2 SYGVQD (reference sequence). For the CDR3, the DNA is TGCGCCAGCAGTCCTAGGACCACCGGGGAGCTGTTTTTT. This sequence encodes CASSPRTTGELFF.

The table lists this clonotype with many counts. The chain employs TRBV30 and TRBJ2-7; 11 nucleotides match TRBD1. The V segment lost 2 bases and the J segment 2 bases; nucleotides outside the gene matches: 8. This CDR3 has 16 residues. CDR1 and CDR2 (germline): GTSNPN, SVGIG (reference sequence). CDR3 sequence reads: CAWSRGWGQGAYEQYF. As DNA, the CDR3 is TGTGCCTGGAGTCGAGGATGGGGACAGGGGGCCTACGAGCAGTACTTC.

This clonotype has ten or more counts. The rearrangement links TRBV7-2 to TRBJ2-7; 9 bases are a match to TRBD2. CDR3 length: 13 amino acids. J lost 3 bases, V lost 8 bases, and 5 bases had no gene match. CDR1 and CDR2 (germline): SGHTA, FQGNSA. Here the CDR3 reads CASGLAFNYEQYF. The CDR3 DNA follows: TGTGCCAGCGGACTAGCGTTTAACTACGAGCAGTACTTC.

This clonotype was observed at least ten times. The CDR3 DNA follows: TGCAGTGCTAGAGAGGGGACAGGGGGAGCCGGGGAGCTGTTTTTT. Translating it yields CSAREGTGGAGELFF. V and J are TRBV20-1 and TRBJ2-2; TRBD1 agrees at 11 bases. The germline V gene encodes CDR1 DFQATT and CDR2 SNEGSKA (reference sequence). V gave up 0 bases and J gave up 6 bases; unmatched junction bases: 3. The CDR3 has 15 amino acids.

At least ten counts were recorded for this clonotype. The chain uses TRBV15 and TRBJ2-5; TRBD2 matches 8 bases. The CDR3 contains 15 residues. Germline assignment: CDR1 LNHNV and CDR2 YYDKDF (reference sequence). Losses at the gene ends were 0 bases for V and 5 bases for J; bases not matched to a gene: 5. The CDR3 DNA reads as TGTGCCACCAGCAGAGATATTAGCGGGGCTGAGACCCAGTACTTC. Translation: CATSRDISGAETQYF.

There are many counts of this clonotype. A much larger clone differs from this one at a single base, so this may be a read error. V gene TRBV28 combines with J gene TRBJ1-2; D gene uncertain. The CDR3 is 11 amino acids. Germline CDR1 MDHEN, CDR2 SYDVKM. V was shortened by 4 bases and J by 3 bases, with 3 bases between the two germline ends. This CDR3 reads CASSSDYGYTF. The DNA for the CDR3 is TGTGCCAGCAGTTCGGACTATGGCTACACCTTC.

This clonotype was seen many times. The genes are TRBV27 and TRBJ2-2, with D possibly matching TRBD2 (6 bases). CDR1 and CDR2 (germline): MNHEY, SMNVEV (reference sequence). V gave up 5 bases and J gave up 4 bases, with 20 bases separating them. There are 17 residues in the CDR3. In DNA, the CDR3 is TGTGCCAGCAGTCCAAGGGGTGGAGGGGCGGGCACCGGGGAGCTGTTTTTT. Its translation is CASSPRGGGAGTGELFF.

This clonotype showed up just once. This chain links TRBV6-2 or TRBV6-3 with TRBJ1-1; D ambiguous. Trimming took 2 bases from V and 0 from J, leaving 10 bases between them. CDR3 length equals 15 residues. Germline assignment: CDR1 MNHEY and CDR2 SVGEGT. CDR3 in DNA: TGTGCCAGCAGTTACCGCGCAGGTTTGAACACTGAAGCTTTCTTT. Its protein is CASSYRAGLNTEAFF.

The table lists this clonotype with many counts. DNA for the CDR3: TGCAGTGCTAAAAGTGGGACGTACTCCTACGAGCAGTACTTC. Amino acid sequence: CSAKSGTYSYEQYF. The genes are TRBV20-1 and TRBJ2-7, with D tentatively TRBD1 or TRBD2 (5 bases each). With 4 bases removed from V and 0 bases from J, the gap between germline ends came to 13 bases. Germline-derived CDR1 and CDR2 are DFQATT and SNEGSKA (reference sequence). This CDR3 has 14 amino acids.